This T cell receptor beta chain was captured by sequencing in a study of cytomegalovirus exposure and HLA in healthy donors. General study results and limits: Common viral pathogens were later found to be apparently linked to several of the most significant clusters. Per a later analysis, 15,000 to 20,000 TCR beta sequences showed association with HLA alleles at 0.05 false discovery rate. Cytomegalovirus status was reportedly diagnosed by the classifier with high sensitivity and specificity.

The CDR3 extends over 16 amino acids. Germline-derived CDR1 and CDR2 are SQVTM and ANQGSEA. Trimming left V 4 bases short and J 0 bases short, with 17 bases between. Primers included in the PCR were 60 Vbeta and 13 Jbeta primers. TCRdb's copy holds only in-frame clones and misses some; the assay was immunoSEQ multiplex PCR. This table has under 65,000 clones, over 70% appearing once. On this clone: Its antigen is not known.

The sequenced sample was PBMCs. The chain employs TRBV29-1 and TRBJ2-3; TRBD1 is a possible D gene (5 bases). This TCR came from a man under 40 in good health and CMV-seropositive. The CDR3 DNA reads TGCAGCGTTGCAGGGTATCGAGCCGGTAGCACAGATACGCAGTATTTT. Translation: CSVAGYRAGSTDTQYF.